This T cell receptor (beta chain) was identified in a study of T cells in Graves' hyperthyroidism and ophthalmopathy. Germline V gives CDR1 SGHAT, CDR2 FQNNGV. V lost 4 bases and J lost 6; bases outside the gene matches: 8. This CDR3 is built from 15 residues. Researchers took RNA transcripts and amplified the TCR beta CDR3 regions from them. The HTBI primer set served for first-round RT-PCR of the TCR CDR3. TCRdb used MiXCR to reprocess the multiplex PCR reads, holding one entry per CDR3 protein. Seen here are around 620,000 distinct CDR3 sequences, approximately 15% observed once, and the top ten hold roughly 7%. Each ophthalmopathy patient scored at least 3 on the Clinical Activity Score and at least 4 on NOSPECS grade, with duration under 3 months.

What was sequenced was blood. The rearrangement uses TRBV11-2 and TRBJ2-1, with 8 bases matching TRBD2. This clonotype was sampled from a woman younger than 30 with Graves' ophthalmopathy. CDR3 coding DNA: TGTGCCAGCAGCTCACTAGCGGCCCCCGGCAATGAGCAGTTCTTC. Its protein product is CASSSLAAPGNEQFF. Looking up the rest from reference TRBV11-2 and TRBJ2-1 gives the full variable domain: EAGVAQSPRYKIIEKRQSVAFWCNPISGHATLYWYQQILGQGPKLLIQFQNNGVVDDSQLPKDRFSAERLKGVDSTLKIQPAKLEDSAVYLCASSSLAAPGNEQFFGPGTRLTVL.